The 25 T cell receptor beta chains presented below share a single source sample, sequenced in a study of shared clonotypes between healthy human individuals. The protocol was immunoSEQ multiplex PCR, while the TCRdb copy is restricted to in-frame clones and leaves out a portion. The sample carries 2 million to 2.5 million clones, approximately 90% recorded once. Material for sequencing was naive CD4+ T cells from PBMCs. Subset: CD45RA+ positively selected. These receptor sequences come from a man between 18 and 35 years old in good health. Some clones in this sample may be carry-over from other donors' samples.

J is TRBJ2-3 and V is TRBV27; 8 nucleotides agree with TRBD1. The CDR3 is 14 residues long. CDR1 and CDR2 from the germline V gene are MNHEY and SMNVEV (reference sequence). Trimming removed 6 bases from V and 3 bases from J; junction bases left unmatched: 5. CDR3 nucleotides: TGTGCCAGCAGGGGGGACAGGAAAACAGATACGCAGTATTTT. It codes for CASRGDRKTDTQYF.

The chain has TRBV7-8 and TRBJ2-1, with 9 bases fitting TRBD2. Germline assignment: CDR1 SGHVS and CDR2 FQNEAQ. Trimming cost V 3 bases and J 6 bases; bases outside gene matches: 6. This CDR3 is built from 15 residues. Here the CDR3 DNA reads TGTGCCAGCAGCTTCTGGGCGGGAGGGCCCAATGAGCAGTTCTTC. Translation gives CASSFWAGGPNEQFF.

The chain employs TRBV2 and TRBJ2-2, with D possibly TRBD1 on 6 matching bases. The CDR3 extends over 13 amino acids. Germline CDR1 and CDR2: SNHLY and FYNNEI. Trimming left V 6 bases short and J 6 bases short, with 11 bases between. The CDR3 DNA reads TGTGCCAGCAGGAACAGGGAATCCGGGGAGCTGTTTTTT. As protein: CASRNRESGELFF.

There are a few counts of this clone. This chain links TRBV2 with TRBJ1-1, with D hard to call. Trimming left V 7 bases short and J 2 bases short, with 11 bases between. The CDR3 is made up of 13 amino acids. CDR1 and CDR2 (germline): SNHLY, FYNNEI. The chain's CDR3 is CASTARTNTEAFF. The CDR3, as DNA: TGTGCCAGCACGGCACGGACCAACACTGAAGCTTTCTTT.

V gene TRBV4-3 combines with J gene TRBJ1-6, with 8 positions matching TRBD1. There are 16 residues in the CDR3. The germline V gene has CDR1 LGHNA and CDR2 YSLEER. With V trimmed by 6 bases and J by 0 bases, 4 bases remained unmatched. The chain's CDR3 is CASRDRAGSYNSPLHF. The CDR3, as DNA: TGCGCCAGCAGGGACAGGGCTGGCTCCTATAATTCACCCCTCCACTTT.

The genes are TRBV6-5 and TRBJ2-3; maybe TRBD2 (6 bases). CDR1 is MNHEY, CDR2 SVGAGI, per germline. Trimming took 8 bases from V and 0 from J, leaving 9 bases between them. The CDR3 totals 13 residues. CDR3 coding DNA: TGTGCCAGCCTCGGGACTAGCACAGATACGCAGTATTTT. It translates to CASLGTSTDTQYF.

The rearrangement joins TRBV5-4 to TRBJ2-7, with D tentatively TRBD2 (5 bases). The CDR3 consists of 16 residues. Germline CDR1 is SGHNT and CDR2 is YYREEE (reference sequence). Trimming took off 0 bases at V and 0 bases at J, with 13 bases between the two ends. The DNA of the CDR3 is TGTGCCAGCAGCTTGGCAGCTAGCACAAGCTCCTACGAGCAGTACTTC. Its translation is CASSLAASTSSYEQYF.

The genes are TRBV7-5 and TRBJ1-2. TRBV7-5 is noted as a pseudogene. The CDR3 totals 15 residues. CDR3 DNA sequence: TGTGTCAGAAGCTTCCGGGGCCGTTTCAACTATGGCTACACCTTC. The encoded protein is CVRSFRGRFNYGYTF.

The chain combines TRBV11-3 with TRBJ2-2; 8 positions agree with TRBD1. V was pared by 4 bases and J by 4 bases, with 8 bases of the junction left unmatched. The CDR3 spans 16 residues. The germline V gene encodes CDR1 SGHNT and CDR2 YENEEA. The CDR3 loop reads CASSYSRDRPTGELFF. CDR3 sequence (DNA): TGTGCCAGCAGCTATAGCCGGGACAGGCCCACCGGGGAGCTGTTTTTT.

The V call is TRBV14, the J call TRBJ2-5; 7 bases agree with TRBD2. The CDR3 sequence is 17 residues long. V dropped 3 bases and J dropped 2; count of bases not matched to a gene: 12. Germline-derived CDR1 and CDR2 are SGHDN and FVKESK. As DNA, the CDR3 is TGTGCCAGCAGCCAGAGGAGGCCAGGGAGGGGACAAGAGACCCAGTACTTC. Translating it yields CASSQRRPGRGQETQYF.

This clone occurred once. This chain connects TRBV6-1 to TRBJ2-7; D uncertain. This CDR3 spans 12 amino acids. CDR1 and CDR2 (germline): MNHNS, SASEGT. Between the trimmed V and J ends, which lost 5 bases and 1 base, there was a span of 6 bases. The CDR3 region is CASSKVSYEQYF. The DNA for the CDR3 is TGTGCCAGCAGTAAGGTTTCCTACGAGCAGTACTTC.

The rearrangement links TRBV2 to TRBJ2-1, with no clear D. This CDR3 spans 12 amino acids. Germline loops: CDR1 SNHLY, CDR2 FYNNEI. V was shortened by 2 bases and J by 7 bases, with 6 bases between the two germline ends. The CDR3 DNA reads as TGTGCCAGCAGTGAATACGAGAATGAGCAGTTCTTC. This codes for CASSEYENEQFF.

The genes are TRBV2 and TRBJ1-2; 8 nucleotides match TRBD1. Germline loops: CDR1 SNHLY, CDR2 FYNNEI. The CDR3 length is 14 residues. With V trimmed by 4 bases and J by 3 bases, 4 bases remained unmatched. The CDR3 sequence is CASSGTQGDYGYTF. The CDR3 DNA follows: TGTGCCAGCAGTGGGACACAGGGGGACTATGGCTACACCTTC.

As for this clone: Other nucleotide sequences in the sample specify the same CDR3. The chain has TRBV19 and TRBJ2-2, with 7 nucleotides matching TRBD1. V lost 5 bases and J lost 0; bases outside the gene matches: 3. Per the germline V gene, CDR1 is LNHDA and CDR2 is SQIVND (reference sequence). The length of the CDR3 is 15 residues. The CDR3 protein is CASSRTGANTGELFF. DNA of the CDR3: TGTGCCAGTAGTCGGACAGGCGCGAACACCGGGGAGCTGTTTTTT.

This chain connects TRBV18 to TRBJ2-2; D perhaps matches TRBD2 (6 bases). The CDR3 is 15 residues long. Germline V gene sequence: CDR1 KGHSH, CDR2 LQKENI. V was trimmed by 0 bases and J by 7 bases, leaving 12 bases between them. CDR3 coding DNA: TGTGCCAGCTCACCACCGGGAGGCCCGATCGGGGAGCTGTTTTTT. Its translation: CASSPPGGPIGELFF.

The V gene is TRBV19, the J gene TRBJ2-7; TRBD2 matches 12 bases. With 7 bases clipped from V and 6 bases from J, the junction kept 7 bases outside the gene matches. This CDR3 has 14 amino acids. Germline-derived CDR1 and CDR2 are LNHDA and SQIVND (reference sequence). The CDR3 reads CASTSGRALSEQYF. Here the CDR3 DNA reads TGTGCCAGTACTAGCGGGAGGGCCTTGAGCGAGCAGTACTTC.

This chain links TRBV27 with TRBJ1-2; 8 bases are shared with TRBD1. V lost 6 bases to trimming and J lost 4 bases; unmatched junction nucleotides: 13. The germline V gene has CDR1 MNHEY and CDR2 SMNVEV (reference sequence). There are 16 residues in the CDR3. CDR3 sequence reads: CASSLSAQGAIYGYTF. The CDR3 DNA follows: TGTGCCAGCAGCCTCTCGGCGCAGGGGGCCATCTATGGCTACACCTTC.

The chain has TRBV6-1 and TRBJ2-3; maybe TRBD1 (6 bases). CDR3 length: 13 amino acids. Looked up from germline, CDR1 is MNHNS and CDR2 is SASEGT. Trimming pared 3 bases from V and 7 bases from J, leaving 11 bases between. The CDR3 protein is CASSDTGIYTQYF. The CDR3 DNA follows: TGTGCCAGCAGTGACACAGGGATATATACGCAGTATTTT.

This clone came up a few times. Other DNA variants within this sample encode the same CDR3. The chain is built from TRBV5-1 and TRBJ2-3, with D possibly being TRBD2 (6 bases). The germline CDR1 and CDR2 sequences are SGHRS and YFSETQ. The CDR3 is 14 amino acids. Trimming shortened V by 0 bases and J by 5 bases, and 10 bases separated the two germline ends. The CDR3 bases are TGCGCCAGCAGCTTGGGGCAGGGAGGAGATACGCAGTATTTT. This sequence encodes CASSLGQGGDTQYF.

V gene TRBV6-5 combines with J gene TRBJ2-7, with a tentative D call TRBD2 (5 bases). The CDR3 consists of 16 residues. Between the trimmed V and J ends, which lost 0 bases and 1 base, there was a span of 13 bases. Germline-derived CDR1 and CDR2 are MNHEY and SVGAGI. This CDR3 is CASSYSAALASYEQYF. The CDR3 DNA follows: TGTGCCAGCAGTTACTCCGCAGCGTTAGCGTCCTACGAGCAGTACTTC.

The genes are TRBV6-1 and TRBJ2-5; 7 bases match TRBD1. Germline values: CDR1 MNHNS, CDR2 SASEGT. The CDR3 loop spans 15 amino acids. With V trimmed by 4 bases and J by 7 bases, 12 bases remained unmatched. The CDR3 reads CASSVLGQLVGTQYF. The CDR3 nucleotides read TGTGCCAGCAGTGTATTGGGACAGCTGGTGGGGACCCAGTACTTC.

The chain is built from TRBV28 and TRBJ1-1, with D possibly being TRBD1 (6 bases). Germline V gene data show CDR1 as MDHEN and CDR2 as SYDVKM. CDR3 length: 15 residues. V was clipped by 6 bases and J by 3 bases, with 17 bases between them. The CDR3 nucleotides are TGTGCCAGCAGCAGACCAGGGGAGCGGGACACTGAAGCTTTCTTT. Translated, it gives CASSRPGERDTEAFF.

This chain uses TRBV28 with TRBJ2-7; no clear D. The CDR3 loop spans 14 amino acids. From germline, CDR1 is MDHEN and CDR2 SYDVKM. Trimming took off 10 bases at V and 2 bases at J, with 18 bases between the two ends. The CDR3 DNA sequence: TGTGCCACCGGCGGCTTGGTCCAAACCTACGAGCAGTACTTC. It specifies CATGGLVQTYEQYF.

The chain is built from TRBV30 and TRBJ1-6; D remains ambiguous. The length of the CDR3 is 16 residues. V lost 0 bases, J lost 0 bases, and 9 bases lay in between. Germline V gene sequence: CDR1 GTSNPN, CDR2 SVGIG (reference sequence). CDR3 protein: CAWSVPGSSYNSPLHF. The CDR3 coding sequence is TGTGCCTGGAGTGTACCGGGAAGCTCCTATAATTCACCCCTCCACTTT.

J is TRBJ2-1 and V is TRBV5-4; the match to TRBD2 covers 7 bases. Trimming took 0 bases from V and 7 from J; bases not matched to a gene: 10. The CDR3 length is 16 residues. Germline V lookup: CDR1 SGHNT, CDR2 YYREEE (reference sequence). CDR3 bases: TGTGCCAGCAGCTTGGAGGCGGGAGTGGCTGTGAATGAGCAGTTCTTC. Encoded protein: CASSLEAGVAVNEQFF.